This TCR beta chain was observed in a study of blood T cell repertoires in COVID-19 (dated by TCRdb to the early 2020s). Broadly, across the study: Samples covering the acute and convalescent phases of COVID-19 were provided by collaborators in the United States, Italy and Spain. Where available, HLA class I and class II types were taken from metadata supplied by the sample provider and were not determined by assay-based typing. Samples came from the ongoing ImmuneRACE study (first 160 participants) plus 1,254 subjects from 6 global collaborators. Nearly every sample came with metadata listing a de-identified subject ID, COVID-19 status, age in years and sex. The prospective study material was composed of cDNA or gDNA derived from T cells, B-cell-depleted T cells, or PBMCs. The repertoires were made available in a free public database intended to serve as a resource for research on the immune response to SARS-CoV-2. Subjects who had been exposed to COVID-19, were actively infected with it, or had recovered from it provided the deeply sampled blood TCRbeta repertoires that made up the dataset.

From the cysteine up to the phenylalanine, the CDR3 has a length of 14 residues. Of the read, only the CDR3 DNA is kept; its 42 bases are in frame from base 1. V lost 0 bases and J lost 10 bases; the stretch between them is 15 bases long. Via the germline V gene (reference sequence), CDR1 is LGHDT and CDR2 YNNKEL. TCRbeta CDR3 regions were amplified from genomic DNA by means of the immunoSEQ Assay, a bias-controlled multiplex PCR. Processing in the source paper ran as follows. Within the assay, amplification of reference gene primers was used to estimate how many nucleated cells each sample contained. Sequence reads were collapsed and filtered to measure the absolute abundance of every unique TCRbeta CDR3 rearrangement. For each sample, productive Simpson clonality was calculated by taking the square root of Simpson's diversity index across productive rearrangements. Drawn from immuneACCESS, this table holds only the in-frame rearrangements with V and J called that TCRdb kept. Clones are partly lost; checked studies trace under half to an unresolved V gene and leave the rest unexplained. V and J calls and clone size come straight from that table; D and trimming were deduced from the DNA. Within this sample are 250,000 to 350,000 clones, with 70% to 85% of them counted one time only. Roughly 1.5% of the sample is in the top ten clones.

Here is what the overall study found, with its caveats: The amount of clinical and demographic metadata varied by source and participant and was provided uncurated.

Worth noting for this clone: Its antigen specificity is not known. The record has no base qualities; no much larger clone is one base away.

One collaborating source in Seattle enrolled patients while the patients were actively infected and followed the patients over time throughout the course of disease. Collaborating institutions collected whole blood in K2EDTA tubes following their own protocols. For TCRbeta analysis, collaborator samples were shipped as frozen whole blood, as isolated PBMCs, or as DNA extracted from either sample type. The sequence came from a human donor with COVID-19, enrolled during active disease. The donor label of this sample is uncertain. The V and J segments used are TRBV3-1 (or the pseudogene TRBV3-2) and TRBJ1-1, with the D gene not confidently named. Sequenced sample: peripheral blood. The CDR3 protein: CASSQEAGHKGAFF. The nucleotide sequence reads TGTGCCAGCAGCCAAGAGGCGGGTCACAAGGGAGCTTTCTTT.